One and the same sample provided the 26 T cell receptor beta chains below, sequenced in a study of T-cell memory formation after mild COVID-19. One entry per CDR3 protein, called by TCRdb with MiXCR from the 5' RACE reads. The profile shows 550,000 to 600,000 distinct CDR3 sequences, 15% to 20% of them singletons. The sequenced sample consisted of PBMCs or a T cell subset sorted from them (not recorded which). The receptors were sampled from an adult woman who had mild COVID-19 (a few samples of this study predate the infection). Cell type and time point are not known.

The chain couples TRBV12-3 or TRBV12-4 to TRBJ2-7; TRBD2 matches at 8 bases. The CDR3 is made up of 15 amino acids. Trimming removed 3 bases from V and 3 bases from J; junction bases left unmatched: 7. The CDR3 loop is CASSLGPREGYEQYF. The CDR3 DNA reads as TGTGCCAGCAGTTTGGGACCCCGGGAGGGCTACGAGCAGTACTTC.

The chain recombines TRBV25-1 with TRBJ2-5; the D is unclear. CDR3 size: 14 residues. The V gene lost 0 bases and the J gene lost 0 bases, with 5 bases spanning the gap. Germline lookup yields CDR1 MGHDK and CDR2 SYGVNS. CDR3 loop: CASSEYSYQETQYF. The CDR3 DNA is TGTGCCAGCAGTGAATATTCATACCAAGAGACCCAGTACTTC.

This sequence joins TRBV20-1 and TRBJ2-1, with 9 bases lining up with TRBD2. This CDR3 has 14 amino acids. After removal of 5 bases from V and 2 bases from J, the junction contained 4 bases not matched to a gene. Germline values: CDR1 DFQATT, CDR2 SNEGSKA (reference sequence). The CDR3 sequence: CSARGGRAYNEQFF. CDR3 bases: TGCAGTGCTCGTGGCGGGAGGGCCTACAATGAGCAGTTCTTC.

The sample holds a few counts of this clonotype. The chain carries TRBV6-5 and TRBJ2-1; TRBD1 agrees at 7 bases. The V gene's germline CDR1 is MNHEY and CDR2 SVGAGI. Trimming at V came to 2 bases and at J to 4 bases, leaving 5 bases not matched to a gene. CDR3 length equals 15 residues. As DNA, the CDR3 is TGTGCCAGCAGTTACGAGGGGGCGAAGTACAATGAGCAGTTCTTC. Translation gives CASSYEGAKYNEQFF.

This clonotype was seen only a few times. The rearrangement joins TRBV12-3 or TRBV12-4 to TRBJ1-1; 8 positions agree with TRBD1. V gave up 9 bases and J gave up 4 bases; unmatched junction bases: 10. The CDR3 consists of 14 residues. CDR3 sequence (DNA): TGTGCCAGACCAGGACAGGGAGAGAGCACTGAAGCTTTCTTT. Translating gives CARPGQGESTEAFF.

The V gene is TRBV12-3 or TRBV12-4, the J gene TRBJ1-4; perhaps TRBD1 as D (6 bases). CDR3 length: 15 amino acids. V was clipped by 4 bases and J by 8 bases, with 17 bases between them. The CDR3 protein is CASSSISGQGEKLFF. The CDR3 DNA reads as TGTGCCAGCAGTTCCATCAGCGGGCAGGGGGAAAAACTGTTTTTT.

This chain joins TRBV7-6 and TRBJ2-7, with TRBD1 as a possible D gene (6 bases). Germline V CDR1 and CDR2: SGHVS, FNYEAQ. This CDR3 region has 15 residues. V lost 2 bases and J lost 5, with 16 bases in between. The DNA of the CDR3 is TGTGCCAGCAGCTTAAAGAGGTCAGGGGTTCACGAGCAGTACTTC. The encoded protein is CASSLKRSGVHEQYF.

The rearrangement uses TRBV20-1 and TRBJ1-5; D may be TRBD1 (6 bases). In germline, CDR1 is DFQATT, CDR2 SNEGSKA (reference sequence). The V gene lost 3 bases and the J gene lost 6 bases, with 15 bases spanning the gap. The CDR3 contains 14 residues. The CDR3 spells CSASLGTMGQPQHF. The CDR3 DNA is TGCAGTGCTAGCCTGGGGACAATGGGTCAGCCCCAGCATTTT.

This clonotype has at least ten counts. The chain uses TRBV4-3 and TRBJ2-3, with D unclear. V lost 0 bases to trimming and J lost 2 bases, with 3 bases between them. The CDR3 is 13 residues long. CDR1 and CDR2 (germline): LGHNA, YSLEER. The CDR3 DNA follows: TGCGCCAGCAGCCAAGAGATCACAGATACGCAGTATTTT. Translating it yields CASSQEITDTQYF.

This clonotype was seen more than once but under ten times. This chain joins TRBV7-2 and TRBJ2-2; 15 nucleotides match TRBD2. With V trimmed by 3 bases and J by 2 bases, 7 bases remained unmatched. Germline V gene sequence: CDR1 SGHTA, CDR2 FQGNSA. The CDR3 loop spans 19 amino acids. The CDR3 region is CASSLGPGLAGGNTGELFF. In nucleotides, the CDR3 is TGTGCCAGCAGCTTGGGTCCGGGACTAGCGGGGGGCAACACCGGGGAGCTGTTTTTT.

Only a few counts were recorded for this clonotype. J is TRBJ2-5 and V is TRBV7-2; 11 positions agree with TRBD1. V lost 5 bases to trimming and J lost 2 bases; unmatched junction nucleotides: 4. Germline V gene lookup returns CDR1 SGHTA and CDR2 FQGNSA. The CDR3 has 15 residues. CDR3 residues: CASSLGTGGQETQYF. The DNA of the CDR3 is TGTGCCAGCAGCCTAGGGACAGGGGGACAAGAGACCCAGTACTTC.

The V and J genes are TRBV29-1 and TRBJ2-7; D is unclear. Germline-derived CDR1 and CDR2 are SQVTM and ANQGSEA. V lost 0 bases to trimming and J lost 6 bases, with 12 bases between them. The CDR3 length is 13 residues. CDR3 DNA: TGCAGCGTTGAAGATCTTCGGCCCGGCGAGCAGTACTTC. This encodes CSVEDLRPGEQYF.

Regarding this clonotype: Its ends do not fully match the called genes, so a read error is possible. The rearrangement joins TRBV5-6 to TRBJ2-1, with unresolved D. This CDR3 spans 15 amino acids. Germline assignment: CDR1 SGHDT and CDR2 YYEEEE. CDR3 amino acids: CASSLGGYIRNEKFF. The CDR3 coding sequence is TGTGCCAGCAGCTTGGGGGGTTATATAAGGAATGAGAAGTTCTTC.

This chain connects TRBV4-2 to TRBJ2-3; D is unclear. CDR3 length equals 14 residues. CDR1 is LGHNA and CDR2 is YNFKEQ in the germline V gene. The V and J ends lost 0 bases and 5 bases respectively, with 9 bases between them. CDR3 DNA: TGTGCCAGCAGCCAAGATTGGGCGTTAGATACGCAGTATTTT. Its translation: CASSQDWALDTQYF.

The genes are TRBV29-1 and TRBJ2-7; a weak D match, TRBD1 (6 bases). The germline V and J ends were trimmed by 5 bases and 1 base, with 15 bases remaining between them. Germline V CDR1 and CDR2: SQVTM, ANQGSEA. This CDR3 has 14 residues. The CDR3: CSVIRQGRSYEQYF. The CDR3 nucleotides are TGCAGCGTTATCCGTCAGGGGAGATCCTACGAGCAGTACTTC.

This sequence joins TRBV20-1 and TRBJ1-6; TRBD1 aligns across 10 bases. Trimming cost V 5 bases and J 8 bases; bases outside gene matches: 3. There are 13 residues in the CDR3. In germline, CDR1 is DFQATT, CDR2 SNEGSKA (reference sequence). CDR3 residues: CSALGQGDSPLHF. DNA for the CDR3: TGCAGTGCTCTTGGACAGGGGGATTCACCCCTCCACTTT.

V gene TRBV28 combines with J gene TRBJ2-5, with D perhaps TRBD1 (6 bases). Trimming pared 1 base from V and 5 bases from J, leaving 14 bases between. The germline CDR1 and CDR2 sequences are MDHEN and SYDVKM. The CDR3 contains 15 residues. The CDR3 region has the DNA TGTGCCAGCAGTTTATTTGGCAGGGGCCACGAGACCCAGTACTTC. Protein sequence: CASSLFGRGHETQYF.

This clonotype was counted between two and nine times. V is TRBV18 and J is TRBJ2-7, with 8 bases aligning to TRBD1. Trimming removed 2 bases from V and 7 bases from J; junction bases left unmatched: 7. The CDR3 consists of 14 residues. Germline loops: CDR1 KGHSH, CDR2 LQKENI. CDR3 region: CASSPRQGAEEQYF. CDR3 DNA sequence: TGTGCCAGCTCACCAAGGCAGGGGGCGGAAGAGCAGTACTTC.

The V and J genes are TRBV20-1 and TRBJ2-7; a possible D gene is TRBD2 (6 bases). The CDR3 covers 13 residues. V gave up 5 bases and J gave up 2 bases, with 13 bases separating them. CDR1 is DFQATT, CDR2 SNEGSKA, per germline (reference sequence). CDR3 nucleotides: TGCAGTGCTTGGGGGACTCCAGCCTACGAGCAGTACTTC. Protein product: CSAWGTPAYEQYF.

The chain has TRBV7-9 and TRBJ2-4; TRBD1 matches 7 bases. The CDR3 sequence is 14 residues long. Germline CDR1 reads SEHNR; CDR2 reads FQNEAQ (reference sequence). Germline trimming cut 5 bases from V and 0 bases from J; bases unmatched to any gene: 1. DNA of the CDR3: TGTGCCAGCAGCACAGGGGTAGCCAAAAACATTCAGTACTTC. Translated, it gives CASSTGVAKNIQYF.

In this sample, this clonotype turned up many times. The chain has TRBV6-5 and TRBJ2-4; 8 nucleotides agree with TRBD1. The V segment lost 7 bases and the J segment 3 bases; nucleotides outside the gene matches: 11. Looked up from germline, CDR1 is MNHEY and CDR2 is SVGAGI. CDR3 length equals 16 residues. CDR3 DNA: TGTGCCAGCAAAGGGGGACAGGCTAAAGGCAAAAACATTCAGTACTTC. It translates to CASKGGQAKGKNIQYF.

This clonotype was seen at least ten times. V is TRBV30 and J is TRBJ1-5, with TRBD1 matching 11 bases. Germline CDR1 reads GTSNPN; CDR2 reads SVGIG (reference sequence). CDR3 length equals 16 residues. Trimming took 2 bases from V and 7 from J; bases not matched to a gene: 10. CDR3 nucleotides: TGTGCCTGGAGTTACCCTTGGACAGGGGGCCCCCAGCCCCAGCATTTT. Its protein is CAWSYPWTGGPQPQHF.

This clonotype was detected a few times. The chain employs TRBV28 and TRBJ2-3; 9 positions match TRBD1. The CDR3 runs 12 residues. Germline CDR1 is MDHEN and CDR2 is SYDVKM. Unmatched junction bases numbered 9, after V lost 7 bases and J lost 13 bases. CDR3 residues: CASTDPGTGKYF. Written as DNA, the CDR3 is TGTGCCAGCACCGACCCCGGGACAGGGAAGTATTTT.

The chain recombines TRBV7-2 with TRBJ1-4; the D gene is possibly TRBD1 (5 bases). The CDR3 sequence is 15 residues long. Trimming removed 1 base at V and 7 bases at J, with 13 bases between. Germline values: CDR1 SGHTA, CDR2 FQGNSA. CDR3 DNA: TGTGCCAGCAGCTTAGAGTGGGGGTTCGGTGAAAAACTGTTTTTT. It specifies CASSLEWGFGEKLFF.

The CDR3 region has the DNA TGTGCCATCAGTGACAGGGTATCCTACAATGAGCAGTTCTTC. It specifies CAISDRVSYNEQFF. The gene calls are TRBV10-3 and TRBJ2-1, with D possibly TRBD1 on 5 matching bases. The germline V gene encodes CDR1 ENHRY and CDR2 SYGVKD. CDR3 size: 14 residues. Trimming pared 3 bases from V and 1 base from J, leaving 7 bases between.

This clonotype was detected only a few times. The chain employs TRBV9 and TRBJ2-7, with D perhaps matching TRBD2 (6 bases). The V gene lost 2 bases and the J gene lost 4 bases, with 10 bases spanning the gap. The CDR3 contains 13 residues. Germline assignment: CDR1 SGDLS and CDR2 YYNGEE. The CDR3 spells CASSVGGFYEQYF. In DNA form, the CDR3 reads TGTGCCAGCAGCGTCGGGGGATTTTACGAGCAGTACTTC.